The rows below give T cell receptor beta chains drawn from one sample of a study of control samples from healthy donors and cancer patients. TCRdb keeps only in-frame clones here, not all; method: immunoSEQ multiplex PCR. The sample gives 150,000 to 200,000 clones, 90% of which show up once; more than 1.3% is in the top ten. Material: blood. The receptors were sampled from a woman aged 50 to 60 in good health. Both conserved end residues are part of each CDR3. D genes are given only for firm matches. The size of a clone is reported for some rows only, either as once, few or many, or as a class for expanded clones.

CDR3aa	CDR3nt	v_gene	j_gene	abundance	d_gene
CASSPRGGGGNGYTF	TGCGCCAGCAGCCCCCGGGGAGGTGGAGGGAACGGCTACACCTTC	TRBV5-1	TRBJ1-2	-	-
CASSISSTANLNQPQHF	TGTGCCAGTAGTATCAGCTCGACCGCGAACCTCAATCAGCCCCAGCATTTT	TRBV19	TRBJ1-5	-	-
CASSKSSYEQYF	TGCGCCAGCTCTAAGAGCTCCTACGAGCAGTACTTC	TRBV5-1	TRBJ2-7	-	-
CASSSPGAQGTQYF	TGTGCCAGCAGTTCCCCAGGGGCCCAAGGTACCCAGTACTTC	TRBV7-6	TRBJ2-5	-	-
CASSRQGLNTEAFF	TGCGCCAGCAGTCGACAGGGGTTGAACACTGAAGCTTTCTTT	TRBV10-2	TRBJ1-1	-	TRBD1
CASNGETENQPQHF	TGTGCCAGCAACGGCGAGACAGAAAATCAGCCCCAGCATTTT	TRBV5-8	TRBJ1-5	-	-
CASSYRDSEAFF	TGTGCCAGCAGTTACCGGGACAGTGAAGCTTTCTTT	TRBV6-6	TRBJ1-1	-	TRBD1
CASSLPTSGGRAFF	TGTGCCAGCAGCTTACCAACCTCAGGGGGGCGAGCTTTCTTT	TRBV7-8	TRBJ1-1	-	TRBD1
CASSIQGYTEAFF	TGTGCCAGCAGCATACAGGGATACACTGAAGCTTTCTTT	TRBV5-4	TRBJ1-1	-	-
CASGRTSGGNEQFF	TGTGCCAGCGGCAGGACTAGCGGGGGAAATGAGCAGTTCTTC	TRBV3-1/TRBV3-2	TRBJ2-1	once	TRBD2
CAWTGGYNQPQHF	TGTGCCTGGACGGGAGGATACAATCAGCCCCAGCATTTT	TRBV30	TRBJ1-5	-	-
CSADRANYGYTF	TGCAGCGCTGACAGAGCTAACTATGGCTACACCTTC	TRBV29-1	TRBJ1-2	-	-
CASSQPGLARYEQYF	TGTGCCAGCAGCCAACCGGGACTAGCGAGGTACGAGCAGTACTTC	TRBV14	TRBJ2-7	few	TRBD2
CASSSVRTNEKLFF	TGTGCCAGCAGTTCAGTCAGAACTAATGAAAAACTGTTTTTT	TRBV6-5	TRBJ1-4	-	-
CASSPDGYNEQFF	TGTGCCAGCAGCCCAGACGGCTACAATGAGCAGTTCTTC	TRBV7-2	TRBJ2-1	-	-
CASSIANSPLHF	TGTGCCAGTAGTATAGCGAATTCACCCCTCCACTTT	TRBV19	TRBJ1-6	few	-
CASARDRGTEAFF	TGTGCCAGTGCTAGGGACAGGGGAACTGAAGCTTTCTTT	TRBV19	TRBJ1-1	once	TRBD1
CASRPGGFINQPQHF	TGTGCCAGTCGTCCAGGGGGGTTTATCAATCAGCCCCAGCATTTT	TRBV27	TRBJ1-5	-	TRBD1
CASSQTGQGGYEQYF	TGCGCCAGCAGCCAGACCGGACAGGGCGGCTACGAGCAGTACTTC	TRBV4-1	TRBJ2-7	-	TRBD1
CASSQTDTLEAFF	TGTGCCAGCAGCCAGACGGACACCCTTGAAGCTTTCTTT	TRBV9	TRBJ1-1	-	-
CASSGAGGSYEQYF	TGTGCCAGCAGCGGGGCGGGGGGCTCTTACGAGCAGTACTTC	TRBV6-2/TRBV6-3	TRBJ2-7	once	TRBD2
CASSQESGEQYF	TGCGCCAGCAGCCAAGAGTCGGGGGAGCAGTACTTC	TRBV4-3	TRBJ2-7	once	-
CASSGDGGSPQHF	TGTGCCAGCAGTGGGGACGGGGGGTCGCCCCAGCATTTT	TRBV28	TRBJ1-5	-	-
CASRPLSGGTGELFF	TGTGCCAGCAGACCCCTTAGCGGGGGCACCGGGGAGCTGTTTTTT	TRBV3-1/TRBV3-2	TRBJ2-2	-	TRBD2
CASRSNSGRRSGNTIYF	TGTGCAAGTCGCTCAAACTCTGGACGGCGCTCTGGAAACACCATATATTTT	TRBV12-2	TRBJ1-3	-	-
CASSLQMNTEAFF	TGTGCCAGCAGCCTCCAGATGAACACTGAAGCTTTCTTT	TRBV7-9	TRBJ1-1	-	-
CASSPSPGPLSGNTIYF	TGCGCCAGCAGCCCTTCACCGGGACCGCTCTCTGGAAACACCATATATTTT	TRBV4-1	TRBJ1-3	-	-
CASRGTEVSPLHF	TGTGCCAGCAGGGGGACAGAGGTTTCACCCCTCCACTTT	TRBV27	TRBJ1-6	-	TRBD1
CAWRRTSVYEQYF	TGTGCCTGGAGGAGGACTAGTGTCTACGAGCAGTACTTC	TRBV30	TRBJ2-7	-	TRBD2
CASSIWGWTEAFF	TGTGCCAGTAGTATTTGGGGTTGGACTGAAGCTTTCTTT	TRBV19	TRBJ1-1	-	-
CASSLQFSAGETQYF	TGTGCCAGCAGCCTCCAATTTTCAGCCGGGGAGACCCAGTACTTC	TRBV7-2	TRBJ2-5	-	-
CASSRTGQVVKAFF	TGTGCCAGCAGCCGAACGGGACAGGTGGTGAAAGCTTTCTTT	TRBV28	TRBJ1-1	-	TRBD1
CASSRRPWARFRNEKLFF	TGTGCCAGCAGCCGACGACCCTGGGCGAGGTTCCGTAATGAAAAACTGTTTTTT	TRBV6-2/TRBV6-3	TRBJ1-4	-	-
CAWSATGSYGYTF	TGTGCCTGGAGCGCCACAGGGTCCTATGGCTACACCTTC	TRBV30	TRBJ1-2	-	-
CASSQQQGIKEKLFF	TGCGCCAGCAGCCAACAACAGGGGATCAAGGAAAAACTGTTTTTT	TRBV4-3	TRBJ1-4	-	TRBD1
CAITPGLYGYTF	TGTGCCATCACCCCAGGGTTATATGGCTACACCTTC	TRBV10-3	TRBJ1-2	-	-
CSASPGPGTGELFF	TGCAGTGCTAGTCCGGGGCCGGGCACCGGGGAGCTGTTTTTT	TRBV20-1	TRBJ2-2	-	-
CATSDSSGKGDYGYTF	TGTGCCACCAGTGATTCCTCAGGGAAGGGGGACTATGGCTACACCTTC	TRBV24-1	TRBJ1-2	-	-
CASSMQEPTDTQYF	TGTGCCAGTAGTATGCAGGAGCCCACAGATACGCAGTATTTT	TRBV19	TRBJ2-3	-	-
CASSEGRRDEQFF	TGTGCCAGCAGTGAAGGACGTAGGGATGAGCAGTTCTTC	TRBV2	TRBJ2-1	-	-
CASSLPGGTDTQYF	TGTGCCAGCAGCCTCCCCGGAGGCACAGATACGCAGTATTTT	TRBV5-5	TRBJ2-3	-	-
CASSQDWLAGHTDTQYF	TGTGCCAGCAGCCAAGATTGGCTAGCGGGTCACACAGATACGCAGTATTTT	TRBV4-2	TRBJ2-3	-	TRBD2
CASGQGGGGYTF	TGCGCCAGCGGGCAAGGGGGCGGTGGCTACACCTTC	TRBV4-3	TRBJ1-2	-	TRBD1
CASSLGQHNEQFF	TGTGCCAGCAGCTTAGGGCAGCACAATGAGCAGTTCTTC	TRBV7-2	TRBJ2-1	-	-
CSAGSPGNTIYF	TGCAGCGCCGGGAGCCCTGGAAACACCATATATTTT	TRBV29-1	TRBJ1-3	many	-
CASSPKGVNQPQHF	TGTGCCAGCAGTCCTAAGGGGGTCAATCAGCCCCAGCATTTT	TRBV7-9	TRBJ1-5	-	-
CASSFTSRPPNEQYF	TGTGCCAGCAGCTTTACTAGCAGGCCTCCCAACGAGCAGTACTTC	TRBV7-8	TRBJ2-7	-	-
CASSPPWGAAEQFF	TGTGCCAGCAGCCCCCCCTGGGGGGCGGCTGAGCAGTTCTTC	TRBV3-1/TRBV3-2	TRBJ2-1	-	-
CASSLITGFYGYTF	TGTGCCAGCAGTTTAATCACAGGGTTCTATGGCTACACCTTC	TRBV28	TRBJ1-2	-	-
CASSPTSGAQYNEQFF	TGTGCCAGCAGCCCCACTAGCGGGGCTCAATACAATGAGCAGTTCTTC	TRBV6-2/TRBV6-3	TRBJ2-1	-	TRBD2
CASSQVGTSTNEKLFF	TGCGCCAGCAGCCAAGTAGGAACCTCAACTAATGAAAAACTGTTTTTT	TRBV4-3	TRBJ1-4	-	-